This is a list of T cell receptor beta chains from one sample in a study of blood T cell repertoires in COVID-19. Assay used: immunoSEQ multiplex PCR; TCRdb lists only in-frame clones, some missing. The sample includes about 300,000 clones, over 85% of them seen just once. The specimen sequenced was peripheral blood. All receptors derive from a woman aged 30 to 39 with COVID-19, enrolled during active disease. The CDR3 runs from the conserved cysteine through the conserved F or W. A D gene is named only where the DNA matches it firmly. Clone size is stated in some rows and not others, as once, few, many or a class when expanded.

cdr3_aa,cdr3_nt,v_call,cdr3_length,d_call,clone_size,j_call
CASSGLAGVTNTGELFF,TGTGCCAGCAGTGGACTAGCGGGGGTTACGAACACCGGGGAGCTGTTTTTT,TRBV2,17,TRBD2,.,TRBJ2-2
CASSEVPPYEQYF,TGTGCCAGCAGTGAAGTCCCTCCCTACGAGCAGTACTTC,TRBV6-1,13,.,.,TRBJ2-7
CASSPIGGTSGYTDTQYF,TGTGCTAGCAGCCCGATTGGGGGGACTAGCGGGTACACAGATACGCAGTATTTT,TRBV7-7,18,TRBD2,.,TRBJ2-3
CASSLDRGGSRGQFF,TGTGCCAGCAGCCTTGACCGAGGCGGGTCCCGCGGGCAGTTCTTC,TRBV7-2,15,.,.,TRBJ2-1
CASSLVPGEKTQYF,TGTGCCAGCAGCTTAGTTCCGGGTGAGAAGACCCAGTACTTC,TRBV7-9,14,.,.,TRBJ2-5
CASSRLGDTRSGEQYF,TGTGCCAGCAGCCGACTGGGGGACACAAGGTCGGGGGAGCAGTACTTC,TRBV7-9,16,.,.,TRBJ2-7
CASSRLMGGGSSNQPQHF,TGTGCCAGTAGCCGATTGATGGGAGGGGGGAGTAGCAATCAGCCCCAGCATTTT,TRBV19,18,.,.,TRBJ1-5
CASSQESGGYNEQFF,TGTGCCAGCAGCCAAGAAAGCGGGGGGTACAATGAGCAGTTCTTC,TRBV4-2,15,TRBD2,.,TRBJ2-1
CASSRQGYDEQFF,TGTGCCAGCTCACGACAGGGTTATGATGAGCAGTTCTTC,TRBV18,13,TRBD1,.,TRBJ2-1
CASSQEGRGGRSDTQYF,TGCGCCAGCAGCCAAGAAGGAAGAGGGGGCCGCTCAGATACGCAGTATTTT,TRBV4-1,17,TRBD1,.,TRBJ2-3
CASSDPRTSGGLETQYF,TGCGCCAGCAGTGACCCAAGGACTAGCGGGGGGTTGGAGACCCAGTACTTC,TRBV10-1,17,TRBD2,.,TRBJ2-5
CASSELTGRDEQFF,TGCGCCAGCAGCGAACTAACAGGGAGGGATGAGCAGTTCTTC,TRBV5-1,14,.,.,TRBJ2-1
CASSLGGLAGAPSTGELFF,TGTGCCAGCAGCTTGGGGGGACTAGCGGGGGCCCCGAGCACCGGGGAGCTGTTTTTT,TRBV5-4,19,TRBD2,.,TRBJ2-2
CASSIDPRVSGANVLTF,TGTGCCAGTAGTATAGATCCCCGAGTCTCTGGGGCCAACGTCCTGACTTTC,TRBV19,17,.,.,TRBJ2-6
CASSERGGTDTQYF,TGTGCCAGCAGTGAGCGGGGGGGCACAGATACGCAGTATTTT,TRBV6-4,14,TRBD2,medium-sized,TRBJ2-3
CASSIGDQGNTIYF,TGTGCCAGTAGTATCGGGGATCAAGGAAACACCATATATTTT,TRBV19,14,.,.,TRBJ1-3
CASSLTGLGIGMGELFF,TGTGCCAGCAGCTTAACGGGACTAGGAATCGGGATGGGGGAGCTGTTTTTT,TRBV7-9,17,TRBD2,.,TRBJ2-2
CASSIPLVDEQFF,TGTGCCAGTAGTATACCCCTCGTCGATGAGCAGTTCTTC,TRBV19,13,.,.,TRBJ2-1
CASSRGAGDSNQPQHF,TGTGCCAGCAGCCGAGGGGCCGGGGATAGCAATCAGCCCCAGCATTTT,TRBV7-8,16,.,.,TRBJ1-5
CASSSGTGAYGYTF,TGTGCCAGCAGTTCCGGGACAGGGGCCTATGGCTACACCTTC,TRBV6-4,14,TRBD1,.,TRBJ1-2
CASSQDPTVGGRIQYF,TGTGCCAGCAGCCAAGATCCAACAGTGGGAGGAAGGATTCAGTACTTC,TRBV3-1/TRBV3-2,16,.,once,TRBJ2-4
CASSLADRLRSPLHF,TGTGCCAGCAGCTTGGCCGACAGGTTAAGATCACCCCTCCACTTT,TRBV5-4,15,.,.,TRBJ1-6
CASSSQPNYYEQYF,TGTGCCAGCAGTTCGCAACCTAACTACTACGAGCAGTACTTC,TRBV6-2/TRBV6-3,14,.,.,TRBJ2-7
CASSNSGQVYGYTF,TGTGCCAGTTCAAACAGCGGCCAAGTCTATGGCTACACCTTC,TRBV19,14,.,once,TRBJ1-2
CASSQGGGPEDEQFF,TGTGCCAGCAGCCAAGGGGGGGGCCCTGAGGATGAGCAGTTCTTC,TRBV3-1/TRBV3-2,15,.,.,TRBJ2-1
CASRGGRGNTGELFF,TGTGCCAGCAGGGGAGGCCGGGGGAACACCGGGGAGCTGTTTTTT,TRBV11-2,15,.,.,TRBJ2-2
CASSRRAGTSNTGELFF,TGCGCCAGCAGCAGGAGGGCCGGGACTAGCAACACCGGGGAGCTGTTTTTT,TRBV5-1,17,TRBD2,.,TRBJ2-2
CASSPTMGPTQGGYTF,TGTGCCAGCTCACCCACTATGGGTCCAACCCAGGGAGGCTACACCTTC,TRBV18,16,.,.,TRBJ1-2
CASSFGRLFQGELFF,TGTGCCAGCAGTTTCGGGCGACTATTCCAGGGGGAGCTGTTTTTT,TRBV28,15,.,.,TRBJ2-2
CASSRIGQGASYEQYF,TGTGCCAGCAGCCGTATTGGACAGGGGGCTTCCTACGAGCAGTACTTC,TRBV7-9,16,TRBD1,few,TRBJ2-7
CASSFVTGTEAFF,TGTGCCAGCAGCTTTGTGACGGGCACTGAAGCTTTCTTT,TRBV5-6,13,.,few,TRBJ1-1
CASRQDRVSDGYTF,TGTGCCAGCAGACAAGACAGGGTTTCGGATGGCTACACCTTC,TRBV7-8,14,TRBD1,.,TRBJ1-2
CASSADHSSSYEQYF,TGTGCCAGCAGCGCAGACCATTCTAGCTCCTACGAGCAGTACTTC,TRBV11-3,15,.,.,TRBJ2-7
CASSAPRVKANYGYTF,TGTGCCAGCAGTGCCCCCAGGGTCAAAGCTAACTATGGCTACACCTTC,TRBV28,16,.,.,TRBJ1-2
CAWSRGVNQPQHF,TGTGCCTGGAGTCGGGGGGTCAATCAGCCCCAGCATTTT,TRBV30,13,.,.,TRBJ1-5
CASADLALTGYTF,TGTGCCAGCGCTGACCTAGCCCTAACGGGCTACACCTTC,TRBV18,13,.,.,TRBJ1-2
CASSLDGNYGYTF,TGCGCCAGCAGCTTGGACGGTAACTATGGCTACACCTTC,TRBV5-1,13,.,.,TRBJ1-2
CAWGPRDRAFF,TGTGCCTGGGGTCCTCGGGACAGGGCTTTCTTT,TRBV30,11,TRBD1,.,TRBJ1-1
CASSQSGIEYGYTF,TGCGCCAGCAGCCAATCAGGAATCGAGTACGGCTACACCTTC,TRBV4-1,14,.,.,TRBJ1-2
CAIEDYGYTF,TGTGCCATAGAGGACTATGGCTACACCTTC,TRBV7-9,10,.,few,TRBJ1-2
CASKPDINTGELFF,TGCGCCAGCAAACCGGACATAAACACCGGGGAGCTGTTTTTT,TRBV10-1,14,.,.,TRBJ2-2
CASSFLLNGGGGYTF,TGTGCCAGCAGCTTTTTACTCAATGGCGGGGGCGGCTACACCTTC,TRBV9,15,.,.,TRBJ1-2
CASSSELQLFNEQFF,TGTGCCAGCAGTTCTGAGCTGCAACTTTTCAATGAGCAGTTCTTC,TRBV27,15,.,once,TRBJ2-1
CASSASGMETQYF,TGTGCCAGCAGCGCCTCGGGGATGGAGACCCAGTACTTC,TRBV7-9,13,.,.,TRBJ2-5
CASSDLGQTNQPQHF,TGTGCCAGCAGTGACCTGGGACAGACCAATCAGCCCCAGCATTTT,TRBV2,15,TRBD1,.,TRBJ1-5
CASSIAQTYNEQFF,TGTGCCAGTAGTATAGCACAAACCTACAATGAGCAGTTCTTC,TRBV19,14,.,.,TRBJ2-1
CASSQDPGSREGYTF,TGTGCCAGCAGCCAAGATCCGGGTTCCCGGGAGGGCTACACCTTC,TRBV3-1/TRBV3-2,15,.,.,TRBJ1-2
CASKVGQGPYEQYF,TGTGCCAGCAAAGTCGGACAGGGGCCCTACGAGCAGTACTTC,TRBV6-6,14,TRBD1,.,TRBJ2-7
CASSQVGTGKNYGYTF,TGCGCCAGCAGCCAAGTGGGGACAGGCAAAAATTATGGCTACACCTTC,TRBV4-1,16,TRBD1,.,TRBJ1-2
CASSSHGLAAGQETQYF,TGTGCCAGCAGCTCACACGGACTAGCCGCAGGGCAAGAGACCCAGTACTTC,TRBV3-1/TRBV3-2,17,TRBD2,.,TRBJ2-5
CASSQAGNTEAFF,TGTGCCAGCAGCCAGGCAGGGAACACTGAAGCTTTCTTT,TRBV3-1/TRBV3-2,13,.,.,TRBJ1-1
CASSVEVAYGYTF,TGTGCCAGCAGTGTGGAGGTGGCCTATGGCTACACCTTC,TRBV14,13,.,.,TRBJ1-2
CALGQGAIYEQYF,TGTGCCCTGGGGCAGGGGGCTATCTACGAGCAGTACTTC,TRBV2,13,TRBD1,.,TRBJ2-7
CASSPPLAGANVLTF,TGTGCCAGCAGCCCCCCCCTCGCTGGGGCCAACGTCCTGACTTTC,TRBV13,15,.,.,TRBJ2-6
CATSKTGRLGYTF,TGTGCCACCAGCAAAACGGGTCGATTAGGCTACACCTTC,TRBV15,13,.,few,TRBJ1-2
CASRRGAAGEKLFF,TGTGCCAGCCGCCGGGGGGCCGCCGGGGAAAAACTGTTTTTT,TRBV19,14,.,.,TRBJ1-4
CASSFALFGGEITEAFF,TGTGCCAGCAGCTTTGCGCTTTTCGGGGGAGAGATTACTGAAGCTTTCTTT,TRBV11-3,17,.,.,TRBJ1-1
CASRKDRVWTEAFF,TGTGCCAGCAGGAAGGACAGGGTTTGGACTGAAGCTTTCTTT,TRBV28,14,TRBD1,.,TRBJ1-1